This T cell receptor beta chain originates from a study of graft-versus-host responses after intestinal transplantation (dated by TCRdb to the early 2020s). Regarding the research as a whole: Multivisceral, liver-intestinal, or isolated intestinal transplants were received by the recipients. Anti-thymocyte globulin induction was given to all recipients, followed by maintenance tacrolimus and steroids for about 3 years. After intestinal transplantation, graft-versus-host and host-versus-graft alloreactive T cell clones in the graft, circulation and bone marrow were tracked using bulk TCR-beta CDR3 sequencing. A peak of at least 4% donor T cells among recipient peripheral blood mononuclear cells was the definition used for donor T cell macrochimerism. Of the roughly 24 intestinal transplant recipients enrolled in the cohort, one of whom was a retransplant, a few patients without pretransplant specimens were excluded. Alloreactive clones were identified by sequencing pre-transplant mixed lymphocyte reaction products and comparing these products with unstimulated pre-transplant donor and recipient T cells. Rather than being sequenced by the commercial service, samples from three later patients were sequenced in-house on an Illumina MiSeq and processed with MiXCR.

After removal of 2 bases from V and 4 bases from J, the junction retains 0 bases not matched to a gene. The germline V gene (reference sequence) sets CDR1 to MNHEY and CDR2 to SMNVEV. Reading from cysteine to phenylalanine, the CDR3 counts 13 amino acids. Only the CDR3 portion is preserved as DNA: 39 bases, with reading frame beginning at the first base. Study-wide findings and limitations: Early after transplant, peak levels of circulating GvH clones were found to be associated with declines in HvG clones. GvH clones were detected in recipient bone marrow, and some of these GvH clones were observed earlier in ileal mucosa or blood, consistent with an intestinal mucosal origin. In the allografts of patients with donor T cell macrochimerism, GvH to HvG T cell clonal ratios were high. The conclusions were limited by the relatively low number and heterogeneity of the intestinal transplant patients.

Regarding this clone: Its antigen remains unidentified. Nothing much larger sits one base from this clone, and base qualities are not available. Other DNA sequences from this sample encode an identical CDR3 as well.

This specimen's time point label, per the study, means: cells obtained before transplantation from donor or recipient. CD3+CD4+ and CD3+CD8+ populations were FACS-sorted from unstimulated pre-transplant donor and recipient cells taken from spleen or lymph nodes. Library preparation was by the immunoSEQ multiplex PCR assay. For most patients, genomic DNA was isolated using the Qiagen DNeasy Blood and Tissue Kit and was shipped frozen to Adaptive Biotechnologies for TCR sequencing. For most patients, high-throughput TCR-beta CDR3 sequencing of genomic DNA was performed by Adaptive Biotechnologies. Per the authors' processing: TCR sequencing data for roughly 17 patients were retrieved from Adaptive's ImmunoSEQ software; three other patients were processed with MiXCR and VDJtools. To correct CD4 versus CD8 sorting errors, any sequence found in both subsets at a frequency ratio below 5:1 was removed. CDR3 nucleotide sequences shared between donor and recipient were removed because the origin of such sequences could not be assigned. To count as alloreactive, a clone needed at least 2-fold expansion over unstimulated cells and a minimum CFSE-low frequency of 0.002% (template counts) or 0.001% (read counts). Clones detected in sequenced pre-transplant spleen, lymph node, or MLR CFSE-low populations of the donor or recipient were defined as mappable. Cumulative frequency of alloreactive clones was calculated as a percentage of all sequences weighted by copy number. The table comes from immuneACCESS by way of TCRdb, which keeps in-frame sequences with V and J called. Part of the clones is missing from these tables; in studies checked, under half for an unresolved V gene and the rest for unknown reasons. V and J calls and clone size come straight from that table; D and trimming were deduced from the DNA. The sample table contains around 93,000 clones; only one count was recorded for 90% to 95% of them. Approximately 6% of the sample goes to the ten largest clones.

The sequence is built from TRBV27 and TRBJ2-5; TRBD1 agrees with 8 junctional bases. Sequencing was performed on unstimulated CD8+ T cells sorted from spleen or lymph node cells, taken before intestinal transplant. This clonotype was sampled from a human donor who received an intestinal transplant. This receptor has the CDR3 CASSLGQGETQYF. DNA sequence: TGTGCCAGCAGTTTAGGACAGGGAGAGACCCAGTACTTC.